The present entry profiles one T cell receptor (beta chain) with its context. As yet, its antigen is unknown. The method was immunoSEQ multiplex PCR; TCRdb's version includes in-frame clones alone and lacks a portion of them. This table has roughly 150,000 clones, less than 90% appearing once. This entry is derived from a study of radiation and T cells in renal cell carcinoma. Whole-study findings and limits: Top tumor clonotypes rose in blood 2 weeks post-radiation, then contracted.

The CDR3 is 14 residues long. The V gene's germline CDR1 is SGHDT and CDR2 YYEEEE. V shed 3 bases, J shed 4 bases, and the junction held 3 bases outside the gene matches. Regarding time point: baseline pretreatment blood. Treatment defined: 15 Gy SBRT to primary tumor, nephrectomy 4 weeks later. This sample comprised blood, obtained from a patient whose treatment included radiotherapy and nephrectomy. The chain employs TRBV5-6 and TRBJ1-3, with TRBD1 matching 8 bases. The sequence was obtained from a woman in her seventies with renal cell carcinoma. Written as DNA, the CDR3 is TGTGCCAGCAGCTCTTACAGGGGGGGAAACACCATATATTTT. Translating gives CASSSYRGGNTIYF. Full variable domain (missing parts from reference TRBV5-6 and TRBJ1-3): DAGVTQSPTHLIKTRGQQVTLRCSPKSGHDTVSWYQQALGQGPQFIFQYYEEEERQRGNFPDRFSGHQFPNYSSELNVNALLLGDSALYLCASSSYRGGNTIYFGEGSWLTVV.